The rows below give T cell receptor beta chains drawn from one sample of a study of early T cells in non-severe SARS-CoV-2 infection. TCRdb re-derived calls from the 5' RACE reads in MiXCR, one entry per CDR3 protein. The sample lists 25,000 to 35,000 distinct CDR3 sequences; approximately 7% were seen once. The sample comprised whole blood. These receptor sequences come from an adult who was a healthcare worker with PCR-confirmed SARS-CoV-2 infection or an uninfected control (not recorded which). The CDR3 runs from the conserved cysteine through the conserved F or W. D genes are given only for firm matches. The size entry is marked missing in some rows and otherwise reads once, few, many or a size class.

TRBJ1-1,-,many,TRBV4-2,TGTGCCAGCAGCCAAGATCGGGGTGTGACTGAAGCTTTCTTT,CASSQDRGVTEAFF
TRBJ2-3,TRBD2,many,TRBV16,TGTGCCAGCAGCCACGGCGGGAGTAACACAGATACGCAGTATTTT,CASSHGGSNTDTQYF
TRBJ2-3,TRBD1,-,TRBV6-6,TGTGCCAGCAGGCTACAGGGGGATACGCAGTATTTT,CASRLQGDTQYF
TRBJ2-5,-,medium-sized,TRBV5-1,TGCGCCAGCAGCCCCTCTCGACGGACTCAAGAGACCCAGTACTTC,CASSPSRRTQETQYF
TRBJ1-2,-,many,TRBV6-5,TGTGCCAGCAGATCCTCCCTATTCCAGGAGAACTATGGCTACACCTTC,CASRSSLFQENYGYTF
TRBJ2-6,-,medium-sized,TRBV5-5,TGTGCCAGCAGCTTGCAGCGCCGCTCTGGGGCCAACGTCCTGACTTTC,CASSLQRRSGANVLTF
TRBJ2-7,TRBD2,few,TRBV6-5,TGTGCCAGCAGTTACTCACGGGGGGGTGCCGAGCAGTACTTC,CASSYSRGGAEQYF
TRBJ2-2,-,-,TRBV24-1,TGTGCCACCAGTGATCCGCCGCCCGGGGAGCTGTTTTTT,CATSDPPPGELFF
TRBJ1-1,-,many,TRBV10-3,TGTGCCATAGGGTCTATCGCTGAAGCTTTCTTT,CAIGSIAEAFF
TRBJ2-2,-,many,TRBV5-1,TGCGCCAGCAGCTTGGACACACCTAACACCGGGGAGCTGTTTTTT,CASSLDTPNTGELFF
TRBJ2-5,TRBD2,many,TRBV7-2,TGTGCCAGCAGCCTACTAGCGGGAGGGAAGGGGGAGACCCAGTACTTC,CASSLLAGGKGETQYF
TRBJ1-2,-,many,TRBV20-1,TGCAGTGCTAGAGTGCCCGAACCACATAAGACATACCTCTATGGCTACACCTTC,CSARVPEPHKTYLYGYTF
TRBJ1-2,-,many,TRBV5-1,TGCGCCAGCTCCGACATGGCAGATTATGGCTACACCTTC,CASSDMADYGYTF
TRBJ1-5,-,many,TRBV6-2/TRBV6-3,TGTGCCAGCAGTTACCTCACGACAGGATCCAATCAGCCCCAGCATTTT,CASSYLTTGSNQPQHF
TRBJ1-4,TRBD1,many,TRBV29-1,TGCAGCGTTGGGGGGACAGGGTATGAAAAACTGTTTTTT,CSVGGTGYEKLFF
TRBJ2-2,TRBD2,many,TRBV4-3,TGCGCCAGCAGCCAAAGCGGGATTAACACCGGGGAGCTGTTTTTT,CASSQSGINTGELFF
TRBJ1-6,TRBD1,-,TRBV29-1,TGCAGCGTTCGGACAGGGAACAGAAATTCACCCCTCCACTTT,CSVRTGNRNSPLHF